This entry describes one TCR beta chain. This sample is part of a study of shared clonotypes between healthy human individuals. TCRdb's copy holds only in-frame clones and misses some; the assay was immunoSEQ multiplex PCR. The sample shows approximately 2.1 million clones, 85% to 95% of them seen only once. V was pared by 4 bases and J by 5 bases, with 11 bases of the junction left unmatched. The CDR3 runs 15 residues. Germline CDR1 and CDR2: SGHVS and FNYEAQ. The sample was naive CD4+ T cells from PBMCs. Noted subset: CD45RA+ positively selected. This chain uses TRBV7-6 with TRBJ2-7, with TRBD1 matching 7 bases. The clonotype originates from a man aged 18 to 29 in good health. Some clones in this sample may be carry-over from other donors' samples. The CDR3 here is CASSSPRQGPHEQYF. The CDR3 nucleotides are TGTGCCAGCAGCTCGCCCCGACAGGGTCCCCACGAGCAGTACTTC.